This T cell receptor (beta chain) was sequenced for a study of CXCR3-negative and CXCR3-positive naive CD8 T cells (dated by TCRdb to the late 2010s). General notes on the study: About 150 million TRB reads were obtained in total, roughly 1.5 +/- 0.3 million reads per library. The diversity and physicochemical repertoire analyses included more than nine donors pooled from two independent experiments. The TRBV-TRBJ cluster analysis covered naive subsets from a handful of donors and memory cells from 3 donors.

Turning to this clonotype: Its antigen has not been determined.

For every CD8+ T cell subset, over 250,000 cells were flow-sorted straight into RLT lysis buffer, and each subset was sorted in triplicate. To keep memory contaminants out, a stringent definition of naive CD8+ T cells was applied: CD45RO-CCR7+CD27+CD95-. Peripheral blood mononuclear cells were isolated from buffy coats by standard density gradient centrifugation. A FACSAria III was used to flow-sort naive CD8+ T cells into CXCR3-negative and CXCR3-positive populations. An RNeasy Mini Kit was used to extract total RNA from the sorted cells. The sequencer was a NextSeq 550. The Human TCR Profiling Kit (MiLaboratory) was used to make UMI-labeled 5' RACE TRB cDNA libraries. cDNA synthesis used the entire amount of extracted RNA, and PCR amplification then used the entire amount of cDNA produced. The libraries were made side by side, with each library going through the same number of PCR cycles. As for the authors' bioinformatics: With a requirement of at least two reads per UMI, MIGEC and MiXCR extracted about 50,000 +/- 10,000 unique UMI-labeled TRB cDNA molecules per library. Each library averaged around 42,000 +/- 9,900 functional in-frame TRB CDR3 nucleotide clonotypes without stop codons. After downsampling to 5000 UMI-labeled TRB molecules per sample, diversity metrics, including normalized Shannon-Wiener and Chao1, were computed in VDJtools. VDJtools computed clonotype-size-weighted physicochemical properties of the central five CDR3 residues: interaction energy, strength, volume and Kidera factor 4. TCRdb reanalyzed the reads, keeping one entry per CDR3 protein sequence and omitting DNA. TCRdb, not the original authors, processed these V and J calls. Per the sample table, the count is about 130,000 distinct CDR3 sequences. Around 0.37% of the sample is held by the ten biggest clonotypes.

Here is what the overall study found, with its caveats: Similar TRBV-TRBJ usage was shown by naive CXCR3-negative and CXCR3-positive cells from the same donor, whereas distinct patterns were shown by memory cells. Repertoire diversity was comparably high in both naive subsets but much lower in memory CD8+ T cells. Surface CD5, linked to self-reactivity in mice, was comparable between naive subsets; TCR interaction strength was therefore also inferred from TRB CDR3 physicochemical properties. Compared with CXCR3-negative naive cells, CXCR3-positive naive cells had TRB CDR3s with higher hydrophobicity (lower Kidera factor 4), lower energy, and higher strength and volume indices. CXCR3 expression partially decreased after cryopreservation, so most assays used freshly isolated PBMCs.

The germline V gene (reference sequence) yields MNHEY for CDR1 and SMNVEV for CDR2. The CDR3, from cysteine to phenylalanine, totals 14 residues. No DNA has been recorded. The sequence was obtained from a human donor in good health. Some clones in this sample may be carry-over from other donors' samples. Sequences were obtained from naive CXCR3+ CD8+ T cells from blood. The meaning of the sample's cell subset or site label: CD45RO-CCR7+CD27+CD95- naive CD8+ T cells expressing CXCR3 (TNR3+). The chain links TRBV27 with TRBJ2-7; the D call from TCRdb, TRBD1, cannot be confirmed without DNA. CDR3 region: CASSSTDRTYEQYF.